These T cell receptor beta chains were read from a single sample in a study of cytomegalovirus exposure and HLA in healthy donors. The data were produced by immunoSEQ multiplex PCR, yet TCRdb's version contains in-frame clones alone and is incomplete. The sample lists a few hundred thousand clones; approximately 88% were seen once. Material: PBMCs. The receptors here all came from a man younger than 40 in good health and CMV-seronegative. Each CDR3 is given with its conserved first and last residue. Fields, in order: D gene, J gene, clone size, V gene, CDR3 DNA, CDR3 protein. A D gene is named only where the DNA matches it firmly. Part of the rows lack a size; the others show once, few, many or a class for expanded clones.

D: .
J: TRBJ1-2
size: .
V: TRBV7-6
DNA: TGTGCCAGCAGCTTTGCGGGGAAAGGCTACACCTTC
CDR3: CASSFAGKGYTF

D: .
J: TRBJ2-5
size: .
V: TRBV27
DNA: TGTGCCAGCAGTTTACTAGGGGGAACAGAGACCCAGTACTTC
CDR3: CASSLLGGTETQYF

D: TRBD2
J: TRBJ2-1
size: once
V: TRBV2
DNA: TGTGCCAGCATTGCTAATGGCGGGGGCTCCTACAATGAGCAGTTCTTC
CDR3: CASIANGGGSYNEQFF

D: TRBD1
J: TRBJ2-7
size: .
V: TRBV12-5
DNA: TGTGCTAGTGGTTCTGAGGACAGGTGGTCCTACGAGCAGTACTTC
CDR3: CASGSEDRWSYEQYF

D: .
J: TRBJ1-2
size: .
V: TRBV7-9
DNA: TGTGCCAGCAGCTTCGAGAGGCGAGCTGGCTACACCTTC
CDR3: CASSFERRAGYTF

D: TRBD1
J: TRBJ2-2
size: .
V: TRBV4-3
DNA: TGCGCCAGCAGCCCTAAAGTAAGCGGACAGGGGACGAACACCGGGGAGCTGTTTTTT
CDR3: CASSPKVSGQGTNTGELFF

D: TRBD2
J: TRBJ2-5
size: .
V: TRBV23-1
DNA: TGCGCCAGCAGTCAATCGCGGGGGGATGGGGAGACCCAGTACTTC
CDR3: CASSQSRGDGETQYF

D: .
J: TRBJ2-2
size: .
V: TRBV18
DNA: TGTGCCAGCTCACCACCAGGGGCGAACACCGGGGAGCTGTTTTTT
CDR3: CASSPPGANTGELFF

D: .
J: TRBJ1-1
size: .
V: TRBV25-1
DNA: TGTGCCAGCAGCGAAGCTCCATCGGACACTGAAGCTTTCTTT
CDR3: CASSEAPSDTEAFF

D: TRBD1
J: TRBJ2-7
size: .
V: TRBV27
DNA: TGTGCCAGCAGTCCCAAAAAGGGACAGGGGCCCTACGAGCAGTACTTC
CDR3: CASSPKKGQGPYEQYF

D: .
J: TRBJ1-1
size: .
V: TRBV5-1
DNA: TGCGCCAGCAGCTTGGGAGGCGAGAACTTTGAAGCTTTCTTT
CDR3: CASSLGGENFEAFF

D: .
J: TRBJ1-4
size: .
V: TRBV4-1
DNA: TGCGCCAGCAGCCAAGAACAAGCAGGGGCACTTGAAAAACTGTTTTTT
CDR3: CASSQEQAGALEKLFF

D: TRBD2
J: TRBJ2-1
size: once
V: TRBV2
DNA: TGTGCCAGCAGTGAAGGAGCGGGACGTAACAATGAGCAGTTCTTC
CDR3: CASSEGAGRNNEQFF

D: TRBD1
J: TRBJ1-2
size: .
V: TRBV2
DNA: TGTGCCAGCAGTGAGCCGGACAGGGGGCTATTTTATGGCTACACCTTC
CDR3: CASSEPDRGLFYGYTF

D: TRBD2
J: TRBJ2-1
size: .
V: TRBV5-4
DNA: TGTGCCAGCAGCTTGTCGGGGGGAACCTACAATGAGCAGTTCTTC
CDR3: CASSLSGGTYNEQFF

D: .
J: TRBJ2-1
size: .
V: TRBV27
DNA: TGTGCCAGCAGCCCCTCTCTGGGCGCCTACAATGAGCAGTTCTTC
CDR3: CASSPSLGAYNEQFF

D: .
J: TRBJ2-5
size: .
V: TRBV6-1
DNA: TGTGCCAGCAGTAAAGACAGAATCCAAGAGACCCAGTACTTC
CDR3: CASSKDRIQETQYF

D: .
J: TRBJ2-7
size: .
V: TRBV5-8
DNA: TGTGCCAGCACTCTGTCCTACGAGCAGTACTTC
CDR3: CASTLSYEQYF

D: TRBD2
J: TRBJ2-7
size: .
V: TRBV6-5
DNA: TGTGCCAGCCGACTAGCGGGGGGGCGGAACGAGCAGTACTTC
CDR3: CASRLAGGRNEQYF

D: .
J: TRBJ1-1
size: .
V: TRBV7-9
DNA: TGTGCCAGCAGCCAGGGAGGAAATGAAGCTTTCTTT
CDR3: CASSQGGNEAFF

D: TRBD2
J: TRBJ2-3
size: .
V: TRBV6-5
DNA: TGTGCCAGCAGTTACTCGGCGGGGGGGTTAGATACGCAGTATTTT
CDR3: CASSYSAGGLDTQYF

D: .
J: TRBJ2-7
size: .
V: TRBV5-1
DNA: TGCGCCAGCAGCTTGGACAGGAGCTACGAGCAGTACTTC
CDR3: CASSLDRSYEQYF

D: .
J: TRBJ1-5
size: .
V: TRBV7-8
DNA: TGTGCCAGCAGCCCTAGGGGCGATAATCAGCCCCAGCATTTT
CDR3: CASSPRGDNQPQHF

D: TRBD1
J: TRBJ1-2
size: .
V: TRBV20-1
DNA: TGCAGTGCCACGACAGGGGTGCTTTACACCTTC
CDR3: CSATTGVLYTF

D: .
J: TRBJ1-6
size: .
V: TRBV2
DNA: TGTGCCAGCAGTATACAGGGTACTTCACCCCTCCACTTT
CDR3: CASSIQGTSPLHF

D: TRBD1
J: TRBJ2-1
size: .
V: TRBV7-6
DNA: TGTGCCAGCAGCTTAATAGGGACAGCTGACCAGTTCTTC
CDR3: CASSLIGTADQFF

D: .
J: TRBJ2-7
size: .
V: TRBV4-3
DNA: TGCGCCAGCAGCCAAGGTCGGCAGGGGACCTACGAGCAGTACTTC
CDR3: CASSQGRQGTYEQYF

D: .
J: TRBJ2-5
size: once
V: TRBV2
DNA: TGTGCCAGCAGTGAGGGGCGGGGCCCCCAAGAGACCCAGTACTTC
CDR3: CASSEGRGPQETQYF

D: TRBD2
J: TRBJ2-1
size: .
V: TRBV4-1
DNA: TGCGCCAGCAGCTTCAACAGCGGGGGAGTCTACAATGAGCAGTTCTTC
CDR3: CASSFNSGGVYNEQFF

D: TRBD2
J: TRBJ2-3
size: .
V: TRBV9
DNA: TGTGCCAGCAGCGCCCCCCGTAGCGGGGGAGTTCCAGATACGCAGTATTTT
CDR3: CASSAPRSGGVPDTQYF

D: .
J: TRBJ1-3
size: .
V: TRBV7-9
DNA: TGTGCCAGGGAGGTTGGAAACACCATATATTTT
CDR3: CAREVGNTIYF

D: .
J: TRBJ2-1
size: .
V: TRBV5-1
DNA: TGCGCCAGCAGCTTGGATTTCGGTCCCCTGGAGCAGTTCTTC
CDR3: CASSLDFGPLEQFF

D: TRBD1
J: TRBJ2-1
size: .
V: TRBV5-6
DNA: TGTGCCAGCAGCTACCTAGACAGGGGGGCCTACAATGAGCAGTTCTTC
CDR3: CASSYLDRGAYNEQFF

D: .
J: TRBJ2-2
size: .
V: TRBV7-9
DNA: TGTGCCAGCAGCCCGGACACCGGGGAGCTGTTTTTT
CDR3: CASSPDTGELFF

D: TRBD1
J: TRBJ2-7
size: .
V: TRBV27
DNA: TGTGCCAGCAGGTGGGACAGGCCAAAAGGTAGCTCCTACGAGCAGTACTTC
CDR3: CASRWDRPKGSSYEQYF

D: TRBD1
J: TRBJ1-2
size: .
V: TRBV10-3
DNA: TGTGCCATCAGTGAGTCCGCCACAGGGGACTATGGCTACACCTTC
CDR3: CAISESATGDYGYTF

D: .
J: TRBJ2-7
size: .
V: TRBV18
DNA: TGTGCCAGCTCACCTCTCAGGGCAGGCGGCGAGCAGTACTTC
CDR3: CASSPLRAGGEQYF

D: .
J: TRBJ2-3
size: .
V: TRBV4-1
DNA: TGCGCCAGCAGCCACCCCGCAGATACGCAGTATTTT
CDR3: CASSHPADTQYF

D: TRBD1
J: TRBJ1-2
size: .
V: TRBV28
DNA: TGTGCCAGCAGTTCACATCCGGACAGGAACTATGGCTACACCTTC
CDR3: CASSSHPDRNYGYTF

D: TRBD2
J: TRBJ2-7
size: .
V: TRBV27
DNA: TGTGCCAGCTCCCGGGGAGGGTTGGGGTACGAGCAGTACTTC
CDR3: CASSRGGLGYEQYF

D: TRBD1
J: TRBJ1-6
size: .
V: TRBV6-5
DNA: TGTGCCAGCAATATCGGACAGGGGGTCTTCTCACCCCTCCACTTT
CDR3: CASNIGQGVFSPLHF

D: .
J: TRBJ1-1
size: .
V: TRBV5-1
DNA: TGCGCCAGCAGCTTGCCAGGGGTAAACACTGAAGCTTTCTTT
CDR3: CASSLPGVNTEAFF

D: TRBD1
J: TRBJ2-2
size: .
V: TRBV9
DNA: TGTGCCAGCAGCAAGACAGGGGCAGGGGAGCTGTTTTTT
CDR3: CASSKTGAGELFF

D: TRBD2
J: TRBJ2-5
size: .
V: TRBV5-4
DNA: TGTGCCAGCAGCTCGCCACTAGCGGGTTACCAAGAGACCCAGTACTTC
CDR3: CASSSPLAGYQETQYF

D: TRBD1
J: TRBJ2-5
size: once
V: TRBV18
DNA: TGTGCCAGCTCACCAGTGGTCGGTACAGGGGCGTTCCAAGAGACCCAGTACTTC
CDR3: CASSPVVGTGAFQETQYF

D: TRBD1
J: TRBJ1-5
size: .
V: TRBV2
DNA: TGTGCCAGCAGAAGACAGGGTGGCAATCAGCCCCAGCATTTT
CDR3: CASRRQGGNQPQHF

D: TRBD1
J: TRBJ1-1
size: .
V: TRBV2
DNA: TGTGCCAGCCGGGACAGGGGGCAACGGACTGAAGCTTTCTTT
CDR3: CASRDRGQRTEAFF

D: .
J: TRBJ2-7
size: .
V: TRBV7-9
DNA: TGTGCCAGCACACAGGGCTACGAGCAGTACTTC
CDR3: CASTQGYEQYF

D: TRBD2
J: TRBJ2-1
size: .
V: TRBV7-9
DNA: TGTGCCAGCACCCGGGGGGTCTTCAATGAGCAGTTCTTC
CDR3: CASTRGVFNEQFF

D: TRBD2
J: TRBJ2-1
size: .
V: TRBV10-3
DNA: TGTGCCATCAGTGAGTCGACGGGACTAGCGATTGAGGAGCAGTTCTTC
CDR3: CAISESTGLAIEEQFF

D: .
J: TRBJ2-6
size: .
V: TRBV7-9
DNA: TGTGCCAGCAGCTCCTCGGACAGACGAGGGACTTTC
CDR3: CASSSSDRRGTF

D: .
J: TRBJ2-1
size: once
V: TRBV11-3
DNA: TGTGCCAGCAGCCCCGACAGCTCAGCCTACAATGAGCAGTTCTTC
CDR3: CASSPDSSAYNEQFF

D: .
J: TRBJ2-3
size: .
V: TRBV5-1
DNA: TGCGCCAGCAGCTTTTGGGGGGTAAGCACAGATACGCAGTATTTT
CDR3: CASSFWGVSTDTQYF

D: TRBD1
J: TRBJ1-1
size: .
V: TRBV7-2
DNA: TGTGCCAGCAGCTCTCAGACAGGGGCCCCCACTGAAGCTTTCTTT
CDR3: CASSSQTGAPTEAFF

D: TRBD2
J: TRBJ2-2
size: .
V: TRBV19
DNA: TGTGCCAGTAGTATGCGGCTAGCGGGGGGGCAGTACACCGGGGAGCTGTTTTTT
CDR3: CASSMRLAGGQYTGELFF

D: TRBD1
J: TRBJ2-1
size: .
V: TRBV7-9
DNA: TGTGCCAGCAGCTCCCAGGGGGATGAGCAGTTCTTC
CDR3: CASSSQGDEQFF

D: TRBD1
J: TRBJ1-2
size: .
V: TRBV29-1
DNA: TGCAGCGTCACAGGGGGCCTTTATCTTGGCTACACCTTC
CDR3: CSVTGGLYLGYTF

D: .
J: TRBJ2-1
size: .
V: TRBV4-1
DNA: TGCGCCAGCAGCTACGTCAGGGTGCTTGGCAATGAGCAGTTCTTC
CDR3: CASSYVRVLGNEQFF

D: .
J: TRBJ1-2
size: .
V: TRBV5-1
DNA: TGCGCCAGCAGCTTGAGCGCCGGGGATAACTATGGCTACACCTTC
CDR3: CASSLSAGDNYGYTF